These 4 T cell receptor beta chains came from one sample sequenced in a study of glioma-infiltrating T cells. TCR alpha and beta CDR3 regions were amplified from RNA using iRepertoire nested multiplex PCR. TCRdb re-called the multiplex PCR reads through MiXCR, storing one row per CDR3 protein. The top ten clones hold around 18% of a sample with about 140,000 distinct CDR3 sequences, about two fifths of them seen once. What was sequenced was glioma tissue, nonneoplastic brain tissue, or PBMCs (not recorded which). The receptors stem from a human donor with low-grade glioma or glioblastoma, undergoing nonglioma brain surgery, or in good health (not recorded which).

This clonotype occurred a few times. The chain uses TRBV6-5 and TRBJ2-7; TRBD1 matches at 9 bases. V lost 5 bases, J lost 7 bases, and 3 bases stayed unmatched. Germline CDR1 MNHEY, CDR2 SVGAGI. The CDR3 consists of 12 residues. The CDR3 coding sequence is TGTGCCAGCAGTAACAGGGGGCCTGAGCAGTACTTC. Amino acids: CASSNRGPEQYF.

This chain joins TRBV6-6 and TRBJ2-5; 12 bases align to TRBD2. Germline V gene data show CDR1 as MNHNY and CDR2 as SVGAGI (reference sequence). CDR3 length: 17 residues. V was pared by 0 bases and J by 4 bases, with 6 bases of the junction left unmatched. CDR3: CASSYSPSGGAGETQYF. The CDR3 bases are TGTGCCAGCAGTTACTCGCCTAGCGGGGGGGCCGGAGAGACCCAGTACTTC.

The J gene is TRBJ2-7, the V gene TRBV6-2 or TRBV6-3, with no clear D. V lost 3 bases and J 0 bases, leaving 12 bases between the germline ends. Germline V gives CDR1 MNHEY, CDR2 SVGEGT. The CDR3 is 15 amino acids. CDR3 bases: TGTGCCAGCAGTTATATCAGGCAAGCCTCCTACGAGCAGTACTTC. Protein product: CASSYIRQASYEQYF.

This clonotype was detected a few times. This chain links TRBV7-2 with TRBJ2-2; 8 positions match TRBD2. The CDR3 runs to 17 residues. The V and J ends lost 1 base and 7 bases, in that order; junction bases with no gene match: 11. Germline V gene lookup returns CDR1 SGHTA and CDR2 FQGNSA. The CDR3 protein is CASSLVVEREKGGELFF. The DNA of the CDR3 is TGTGCCAGCAGCTTAGTAGTGGAGCGGGAGAAAGGCGGGGAGCTGTTTTTT.